This T cell receptor (beta chain) originates from a study of tissue T cells after allogeneic stem cell transplantation. The table came from immunoSEQ multiplex PCR; TCRdb's copy has only in-frame clones and leaves some out. Found here are some 3,200 clones, under 45% of them singletons; the top ten hold approximately 31%. Time point indicated: mouse harvest day 14 after allogeneic transplant. Tail vein injection delivered 10^7 T-cell-depleted bone marrow cells and 10^6 splenic CD5+ T cells. V dropped 3 bases and J dropped 2 bases, with 15 bases sitting between them. The CDR3 consists of 15 residues. In germline, CDR1 is GFQATS, CDR2 STVNSAI. Regarding the study as a whole: Anatomically similar tissues had similar TCR repertoires within each patient.

A word on this clone: The antigen is unknown. Germline and genes here are mouse. The sequenced fragment ends 1 residue before the CDR3 boundary, so the rest is inferred from the germline J gene.

The sequence was obtained from a female BALB/c mouse given C57BL/6 T cells with graft-versus-host disease after an allogeneic hematopoietic cell transplant. Specimen: gut tissue. The V gene is TRBV20, the J gene TRBJ2-5, with D possibly being TRBD1 (6 bases). The part of the CDR3 DNA that was read is TGTGGTGCTAGTGGCAGGGGAGTCGGCCAAGACACCCAGTAC. This encodes CGASGRGVGQDTQY. The full-length CDR3 reads as CGASGRGVGQDTQYF.